The 13 T cell receptor beta chains below were found in one sample sequenced in a study of blood T cell repertoires in COVID-19. The table came from immunoSEQ multiplex PCR; TCRdb's copy has only in-frame clones and leaves some out. The top ten hold 7.1% of the sample, which has 350,000 to 450,000 clones, less than 90% seen once. The sequenced sample was peripheral blood. The source of these receptors is a woman aged 60-75 years with COVID-19, enrolled during active disease.

This clone was counted a single time. The chain employs TRBV7-3 and TRBJ1-1; weak D call: TRBD1 (6 bases). Deletions cut 2 bases from V and 2 bases from J, with 9 bases between. There are 14 residues in the CDR3. Germline lookup yields CDR1 SGHTA and CDR2 FQGTGA. The CDR3 loop reads CASSLVGANTEAFF. The CDR3, as DNA: TGTGCCAGCAGCTTAGTGGGGGCTAACACTGAAGCTTTCTTT.

There are a few counts of this clone. The V gene is TRBV2, the J gene TRBJ2-2; tentative D call: TRBD2 (6 bases). The CDR3 loop spans 14 amino acids. Germline values: CDR1 SNHLY, CDR2 FYNNEI. With 1 base removed from V and 4 bases from J, the gap between germline ends came to 7 bases. In DNA, the CDR3 is TGTGCCAGCAGTGAAGTGGGGGGCACCGGGGAGCTGTTTTTT. Protein: CASSEVGGTGELFF.

V usage is TRBV16 and J usage is TRBJ2-7; 9 bases map to TRBD1. The V gene's germline CDR1 is KGHSY and CDR2 FQNENV. The V and J ends lost 3 bases and 2 bases, in that order; junction bases with no gene match: 8. The CDR3 has 16 amino acids. CDR3 region: CASSQVGTGLPYEQYF. CDR3 sequence (DNA): TGTGCCAGCAGCCAGGTCGGGACAGGGCTTCCCTACGAGCAGTACTTC. The full variable domain, with the rest looked up from reference TRBV16 and TRBJ2-7, is GEEVAQTPKHLVRGEGQKAKLYCAPIKGHSYVFWYQQVLKNEFKFLISFQNENVFDETGMPKERFSAKCLPNSPCSLEIQATKLEDSAVYFCASSQVGTGLPYEQYFGPGTRLTVT.

A few counts support this clone. A read error may account for a junction end that differs from germline. The V gene is TRBV30, the J gene TRBJ2-5; D is undetermined. Germline V lookup: CDR1 GTSNPN, CDR2 SVGIG (reference sequence). The CDR3 is 12 residues long. The chain's CDR3 is CAWSVRGPFMHF. DNA for the CDR3: TGTGCCTGGAGTGTACGTGGGCCCTTCATGCACTTC.

This chain links TRBV9 with TRBJ2-2; D not certain. Trimming took 4 bases from V and 2 from J, leaving 27 bases between them. CDR1 is SGDLS, CDR2 YYNGEE, per germline. This CDR3 is built from 20 residues. CDR3 region: CASSKLITWADLYNTGELFF. The CDR3 bases are TGTGCCAGCAGCAAATTGATTACATGGGCCGACCTATACAACACCGGGGAGCTGTTTTTT.

The genes are TRBV7-2 and TRBJ1-2; D remains ambiguous. This CDR3 region has 15 residues. The germline gives CDR1 SGHTA, CDR2 FQGNSA. V was trimmed by 1 base and J by 5 bases, leaving 14 bases between them. The CDR3 region is CASSLDSAGWYGYTF. DNA for the CDR3: TGTGCCAGCAGCTTAGATTCGGCCGGGTGGTATGGCTACACCTTC.

The genes are TRBV18 and TRBJ2-7, with TRBD1 matching 9 bases. V trimming: 3 bases; J trimming: 6 bases; junction bases outside the gene matches: 9. The length of the CDR3 is 15 residues. Germline-derived CDR1 and CDR2 are KGHSH and LQKENI. For the CDR3, the DNA is TGTGCCAGCTCACCGAACAGGGGACAGGGCCTCGAGCAGTACTTC. It translates to CASSPNRGQGLEQYF.

This clone is a singleton in its sample. The chain joins TRBV7-9 to TRBJ1-1; D gene ambiguous. V lost 5 bases and J 3 bases, leaving 13 bases between the germline ends. CDR3 length: 14 residues. Germline CDR1 and CDR2: SEHNR and FQNEAQ (reference sequence). Here the CDR3 reads CASSPMGRDTEAFF. The CDR3 DNA follows: TGTGCCAGCAGCCCAATGGGGAGGGACACTGAAGCTTTCTTT.

The genes are TRBV28 and TRBJ2-7, with 9 bases fitting TRBD2. CDR3 length: 18 residues. Germline assignment: CDR1 MDHEN and CDR2 SYDVKM. V was clipped by 6 bases and J by 3 bases; unmatched bases: 18. The CDR3 nucleotides read TGTGCCAGCAGCACCCATCCGGGCGGGAGGGGCCAAGGCTACGAGCAGTACTTC. This translates into CASSTHPGGRGQGYEQYF.

This rearrangement joins TRBV2 to TRBJ2-1; 14 bases line up with TRBD2. There are 15 residues in the CDR3. The J segment lost 12 bases and the V segment lost 7 bases, leaving 11 bases of the junction unmatched. Germline CDR1 SNHLY, CDR2 FYNNEI. The CDR3 region is CASTPGTSGGVAQFF. DNA of the CDR3: TGTGCCAGCACTCCCGGGACTAGCGGGGGCGTTGCGCAGTTCTTC.

The V and J genes are TRBV19 and TRBJ2-5, with 11 positions matching TRBD2. The V gene's germline CDR1 is LNHDA and CDR2 SQIVND (reference sequence). The CDR3 sequence is 16 residues long. J gave up 5 bases and V 5 bases, and 10 bases lay outside the gene matches. For the CDR3, the DNA is TGTGCCAGTAGTCCTGGGACTAGCGGACCCACGGAGACCCAGTACTTC. Protein: CASSPGTSGPTETQYF.

The chain is built from TRBV3-1 (or the pseudogene TRBV3-2) and TRBJ1-2; TRBD1 might be the D (6 bases). The CDR3 contains 15 residues. The germline gives CDR1 LGHDT, CDR2 YNNKEL (reference sequence). V was trimmed by 1 base and J by 4 bases, leaving 13 bases between them. CDR3 residues: CASSQGFGRGYGYTF. The CDR3 nucleotides are TGTGCCAGCAGCCAAGGCTTTGGCAGGGGCTATGGCTACACCTTC.

The chain recombines TRBV3-1 (or the pseudogene TRBV3-2) with TRBJ2-1; TRBD1 is a possible D gene (7 bases). In germline, CDR1 is LGHDT, CDR2 YNNKEL (reference sequence). V gave up 1 base and J gave up 2 bases, with 18 bases separating them. The CDR3 spans 18 residues. Here the CDR3 reads CASSQGQGRGGTYNEQFF. CDR3 bases: TGTGCCAGCAGCCAAGGACAGGGAAGAGGGGGGACCTACAATGAGCAGTTCTTC.